This T cell receptor (beta chain) was identified in a study of regulatory T cells in long-lasting Graves disease. As for the study in general: Antithyroid drug use was under 3 months in newly diagnosed Graves' patients.

Losses at the gene ends were 10 bases for V and 0 bases for J; bases not matched to a gene: 14. This CDR3 has 17 residues. Per germline, CDR1 LNHDA and CDR2 SQIVND (reference sequence). Assembly of TCR beta libraries relied on iRepertoire HTBI primers together with Arm-PCR of CDR3 regions. TCRdb called the multiplex PCR reads again in MiXCR, with one record for every CDR3 protein. Of about 620,000 distinct CDR3 sequences detected, roughly 15% appear once; the ten largest clones hold 18%. Time point reported: newly diagnosed GD, antithyroid drugs for less than 3 months. Following extraction of RNA from PBMCs, that RNA was used to make the TCR library. This clonotype came up a few times. The sample was also linked to a second study, of T cells in Graves' hyperthyroidism and ophthalmopathy. Turning to that study: The blood repertoire included most of the expanded thyroid clonotypes above 0.001.

This clonotype was obtained from a woman younger than 45 with Graves disease. The V and J genes are TRBV19 and TRBJ1-3, with TRBD1 identical over 8 bases. The starting material was peripheral blood mononuclear cells (PBMCs), obtained at new diagnosis, from a patient treated with antithyroid drugs. CDR3 region: CATSRGTGKSSGNTIYF. The CDR3 coding sequence is TGTGCCACCTCGAGGGGGACAGGCAAGTCCTCTGGAAACACCATATATTTT.